This TCR beta chain was sequenced for a study of untreated major depressive disorder. V gave up 9 bases and J gave up 3 bases, with 19 bases separating them. Germline values: CDR1 SGHTA, CDR2 FQGNSA. The CDR3 is made up of 15 amino acids. Clones were read by immunoSEQ multiplex PCR, and TCRdb kept only the in-frame ones, dropping some. The data hold almost 20,000 clones, with under 90% observed a single time. Study observations and caveats: Differences in TRBV25-01 and TRBV02-01 usage did not reach significance.

With respect to this clone: Its specificity is not known.

The rearrangement uses TRBV7-2 and TRBJ2-3, with D possibly TRBD1 on 8 matching bases. The source material was CD4+ T cells from PBMCs. This TCR came from a woman aged 30 to 39 in good health. CDR3 bases: TGTGCCAGTTGTGAAGCGGGACAGGCGACAGATACGCAGTATTTT. Protein: CASCEAGQATDTQYF.